This T cell receptor beta chain comes out of a study of OX40 agonist ivuxolimab in advanced cancers. CDR3 length equals 15 residues. Germline values: CDR1 SEHNR, CDR2 FQNEAQ (reference sequence). The ends lost 5 bases at V and 1 base at J; junction bases unmatched: 5. Assay: immunoSEQ multiplex PCR; the TCRdb copy retains only in-frame clones and omits some. The repertoire has approximately 96,000 clones, about 90% of them found once; the top ten carry around 1.6%. This receptor was taken from an adult with an advanced solid tumor such as melanoma, head and neck, liver or kidney cancer. Sequences were derived from CD4+ or CD8+ T cells sorted from blood, sampled in a trial of the OX40 agonist ivuxolimab. The chain links TRBV7-9 to TRBJ2-7; TRBD1 matches 10 bases. CDR3 nucleotides: TGTGCCAGCAGCGGCCGGGACAGGGGATCCTACGAGCAGTACTTC. Translating it yields CASSGRDRGSYEQYF.